Each of the 2 T cell receptor beta chains below was sequenced from the same sample in a study of beta chain features in type 1 diabetes. Study observations and caveats: Moderately but significantly shorter TCRB CDR3s were found in Type 1 diabetes patients in all four CD4+ subsets.

Every isolated RNA sample was fully reverse transcribed, so sequencing captured expressed TCRB transcripts. Repertoires were generated with immunoSEQ multiplex PCR, while TCRdb's copy carries only in-frame clones and drops some. The sample has about 300,000 clones, approximately 13% seen once. These receptors' targets are unknown. Sequencing used naive CD4+ T cells from blood. Source of these receptors: a woman younger than 35 with type 1 diabetes.

This clone was seen only a few times. The gene calls are TRBV7-9 and TRBJ2-1; tentative D call: TRBD1 (6 bases). Germline V gene lookup returns CDR1 SEHNR and CDR2 FQNEAQ (reference sequence). The CDR3 consists of 14 residues. The V end was cut by 1 base, the J end by 2 bases, with 6 bases between. The CDR3 is CASSLGTAYNEQFF. The CDR3 nucleotides are TGTGCCAGCAGCTTAGGGACAGCCTACAATGAGCAGTTCTTC. The full variable domain, with the rest looked up from reference TRBV7-9 and TRBJ2-1, is DTGVSQNPRHKITKRGQNVTFRCDPISEHNRLYWYRQTLGQGPEFLTYFQNEAQLEKSRLLSDRFSAERPKGSFSTLEIQRTEQGDSAMYLCASSLGTAYNEQFFGPGTRLTVL.

This clone showed up just a few times. The chain combines TRBV29-1 with TRBJ2-3; 9 bases align to TRBD2. From germline, CDR1 is SQVTM and CDR2 ANQGSEA. The CDR3 is 15 amino acids. Trimming cost V 4 bases and J 2 bases; bases outside gene matches: 7. The CDR3 sequence is CSVGVAGENTDTQYF. The CDR3 region has the DNA TGCAGCGTTGGGGTAGCGGGAGAGAACACAGATACGCAGTATTTT.